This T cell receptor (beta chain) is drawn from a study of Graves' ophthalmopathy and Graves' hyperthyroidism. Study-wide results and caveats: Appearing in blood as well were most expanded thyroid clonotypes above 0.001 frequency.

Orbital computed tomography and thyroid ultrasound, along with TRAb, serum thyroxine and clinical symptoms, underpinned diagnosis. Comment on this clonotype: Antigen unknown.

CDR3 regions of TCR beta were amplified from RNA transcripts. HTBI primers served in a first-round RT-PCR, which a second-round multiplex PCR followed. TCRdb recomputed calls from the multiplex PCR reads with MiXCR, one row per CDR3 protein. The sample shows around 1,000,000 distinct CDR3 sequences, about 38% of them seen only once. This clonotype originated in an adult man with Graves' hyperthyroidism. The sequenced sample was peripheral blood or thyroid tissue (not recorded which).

The CDR3 loop reads CASSDSGQGLHEQYF. The DNA of the CDR3 is TGCGCCAGCAGTGACTCCGGCCAGGGACTCCACGAGCAGTACTTC. The genes are TRBV10-2 and TRBJ2-7; D perhaps matches TRBD2 (6 bases). This CDR3 spans 15 amino acids. In germline, CDR1 is WSHSY, CDR2 SAAADI. Trimming stripped 3 bases from V and 5 bases from J, with 17 bases between.